These 24 T cell receptor beta chains were sequenced from one sample in a study of blood T cell repertoires in COVID-19. Only in-frame clones appear in the TCRdb table, and some are missing; sequencing was by immunoSEQ multiplex PCR. Among about 320,000 clones listed, roughly nine tenths were seen once. The sample consisted of PBMCs or T cells enriched from blood (not recorded which). The source of these receptors is a man aged 55-75 years who had recovered from COVID-19.

This clone was counted a few times. V and J are TRBV3-1 (or the pseudogene TRBV3-2) and TRBJ2-3; 9 bases map to TRBD2. Unmatched junction bases numbered 21, after V lost 2 bases and J lost 0 bases. The CDR3 totals 22 residues. Germline-derived CDR1 and CDR2 are LGHDT and YNNKEL (reference sequence). CDR3 nucleotide sequence: TGTGCCAGCAGCCAATTCCGGACAGAGCGGGAGGTTTACTTTACTAGCACAGATACGCAGTATTTT. Its protein is CASSQFRTEREVYFTSTDTQYF.

The V gene is TRBV3-1 (or the pseudogene TRBV3-2), the J gene TRBJ1-2; 7 nucleotides line up with TRBD1. The germline V gene encodes CDR1 LGHDT and CDR2 YNNKEL (reference sequence). J gave up 5 bases and V 0 bases, and 18 bases lay outside the gene matches. This CDR3 contains 19 residues. The CDR3 nucleotides are TGTGCCAGCAGCCAAGAATCTTTACGGACAGGCGAGGGGTTTTATGGCTACACCTTC. Its translation: CASSQESLRTGEGFYGYTF.

The chain employs TRBV5-1 and TRBJ1-5; 7 nucleotides agree with TRBD1. The CDR3 is made up of 13 amino acids. The trim removed 4 bases at V and 5 bases at J, leaving 3 bases unmatched. The germline gives CDR1 SGHRS, CDR2 YFSETQ. CDR3 in amino acids: CASSPDRDQPQHF. CDR3 sequence (DNA): TGCGCCAGCAGCCCCGACAGGGATCAGCCCCAGCATTTT.

The chain carries TRBV18 and TRBJ1-1, with 9 nucleotides matching TRBD1. V lost 5 bases, J lost 5 bases, and 6 bases stayed unmatched. CDR3 length: 14 residues. Germline lookup yields CDR1 KGHSH and CDR2 LQKENI. The DNA for the CDR3 is TGTGCCAGCTCAACGGACAGGGGCTGGACTGAAGCTTTCTTT. The encoded protein is CASSTDRGWTEAFF. Using reference TRBV18 and TRBJ1-1 for the parts outside the CDR3, the full variable domain is NAGVMQNPRHLVRRRGQEARLRCSPMKGHSHVYWYRQLPEEGLKFMVYLQKENIIDESGMPKERFSAEFPKEGPSILRIQQVVRGDSAAYFCASSTDRGWTEAFFGQGTRLTVV.

The V gene is TRBV6-5, the J gene TRBJ2-5; TRBD2 might be the D (5 bases). Germline V gives CDR1 MNHEY, CDR2 SVGAGI. Trimming took 5 bases from V and 5 from J, leaving 15 bases between them. There are 14 residues in the CDR3. Written as DNA, the CDR3 is TGTGCCAGCAGTAGGGATAGCCGCGGGGAGACCCAGTACTTC. Translation: CASSRDSRGETQYF.

There are a few counts of this clone. The rearrangement links TRBV11-2 to TRBJ1-6, with D possibly matching TRBD1 (5 bases). The germline V and J ends were trimmed by 5 bases and 8 bases, with 16 bases remaining between them. Germline V gene data show CDR1 as SGHAT and CDR2 as FQNNGV. The CDR3 loop spans 15 amino acids. The CDR3 region has the DNA TGTGCCAGCAGCCCCCGTAGCAGGGATGATTCACCCCTCCACTTT. This gives the protein CASSPRSRDDSPLHF.

The V gene is TRBV7-2, the J gene TRBJ2-5; D is unresolved. Per germline, CDR1 SGHTA and CDR2 FQGNSA. Trimming stripped 2 bases from V and 1 base from J, with 8 bases between. This CDR3 is built from 14 residues. CDR3 region: CASSLQQTQETQYF. The DNA of the CDR3 is TGTGCCAGCAGCTTACAACAGACCCAAGAGACCCAGTACTTC.

The chain is built from TRBV7-2 and TRBJ1-2; D not certain. Deletions cut 0 bases from V and 2 bases from J, with 7 bases between. Germline V lookup: CDR1 SGHTA, CDR2 FQGNSA. This CDR3 has 14 amino acids. CDR3 in DNA: TGTGCCAGCAGCTTAGCAGCGCTCAACTATGGCTACACCTTC. This codes for CASSLAALNYGYTF.

The chain combines TRBV7-9 with TRBJ1-4; unclear D gene. Germline V CDR1 and CDR2: SEHNR, FQNEAQ (reference sequence). V was shortened by 5 bases and J by 0 bases, with 13 bases between the two germline ends. This CDR3 region has 16 residues. The CDR3 region has the DNA TGTGCCAGCAGCAGAGTAGCCTCAGCAACTAATGAAAAACTGTTTTTT. Encoded protein: CASSRVASATNEKLFF.

Remarks on this clone: This sample also contains other DNA sequences that code for the same CDR3. Here the CDR3 reads CASSLAGGREQYF. In nucleotides, the CDR3 is TGCGCCAGCAGCTTGGCGGGAGGGCGAGAGCAGTACTTC. The chain joins TRBV5-1 to TRBJ2-7, with 8 bases matching TRBD2. This CDR3 spans 13 amino acids. In germline, CDR1 is SGHRS, CDR2 YFSETQ. Losses at the gene ends were 0 bases for V and 7 bases for J; bases not matched to a gene: 3.

This clone was found a few times. The chain is built from TRBV2 and TRBJ2-1, with 7 bases matching TRBD1. V shed 7 bases, J shed 0 bases, and the junction held 3 bases outside the gene matches. This CDR3 spans 14 amino acids. Per germline, CDR1 SNHLY and CDR2 FYNNEI. CDR3 region: CASNRDSSYNEQFF. The CDR3 DNA is TGTGCCAGCAACCGGGACAGCTCCTACAATGAGCAGTTCTTC. The full variable domain, in which reference TRBV2 and TRBJ2-1 provide the parts outside the CDR3, is EPEVTQTPSHQVTQMGQEVILRCVPISNHLYFYWYRQILGQKVEFLVSFYNNEISEKSEIFDDQFSVERPDGSNFTLKIRSTKLEDSAMYFCASNRDSSYNEQFFGPGTRLTVL.

The rearrangement joins TRBV7-2 to TRBJ2-5, with 12 bases lining up with TRBD1. The CDR3 covers 16 residues. CDR1 is SGHTA, CDR2 FQGNSA, per germline. J lost 5 bases, V lost 5 bases, and 9 bases had no gene match. The CDR3 DNA sequence: TGTGCCAGCAGCAAGAATCGGGACAGGGGGCGGGAGACCCAGTACTTC. This encodes CASSKNRDRGRETQYF.

The chain uses TRBV28 and TRBJ1-3; D gene uncertain. The V gene's germline CDR1 is MDHEN and CDR2 SYDVKM. Trimming pared 5 bases from V and 1 base from J, leaving 9 bases between. The CDR3 sequence is 14 residues long. The CDR3 DNA sequence: TGTGCCAGCAGTCCCGGCGGTTCTGGAAACACCATATATTTT. It specifies CASSPGGSGNTIYF.

The V gene is TRBV5-4, the J gene TRBJ1-2; 12 positions match TRBD1. CDR3 size: 15 residues. The germline V gene encodes CDR1 SGHNT and CDR2 YYREEE (reference sequence). Trimming took 0 bases from V and 8 from J; bases not matched to a gene: 5. The CDR3 loop is CASSLGDRGLYGYTF. The CDR3 DNA reads TGTGCCAGCAGCTTGGGGGACAGGGGGCTATACGGCTACACCTTC.

The chain joins TRBV27 to TRBJ1-1, with D maybe TRBD1 (5 bases). V was trimmed by 7 bases and J by 3 bases, leaving 18 bases between them. Germline V gene data show CDR1 as MNHEY and CDR2 as SMNVEV (reference sequence). CDR3 length: 15 residues. In nucleotides, the CDR3 is TGTGCCAGCACCTTAAGCTGGGAAGGGGACACTGAAGCTTTCTTT. Protein sequence: CASTLSWEGDTEAFF.

The V and J genes are TRBV24-1 and TRBJ1-1; TRBD1 matches at 9 bases. This CDR3 contains 15 residues. Germline V gene data show CDR1 as KGHDR and CDR2 as SFDVKD. Trimming removed 7 bases from V and 4 bases from J; junction bases left unmatched: 9. CDR3 region: CATRTGGATGTEAFF. In DNA, the CDR3 is TGTGCCACCAGAACAGGGGGCGCGACGGGCACTGAAGCTTTCTTT.

This chain connects TRBV2 to TRBJ2-1; D is perhaps TRBD1 (6 bases). There are 15 residues in the CDR3. The germline CDR1 and CDR2 sequences are SNHLY and FYNNEI. Deletions cut 4 bases from V and 8 bases from J, with 18 bases between. CDR3 loop: CASSAGPRGRDEQFF. The CDR3 region has the DNA TGTGCCAGCAGTGCTGGCCCCAGGGGCAGGGATGAGCAGTTCTTC.

This clone was picked up one time. This rearrangement joins TRBV5-4 to TRBJ2-1, with 10 bases matching TRBD2. The germline CDR1 and CDR2 sequences are SGHNT and YYREEE (reference sequence). The CDR3 contains 15 residues. V lost 2 bases, J lost 8 bases, and 7 bases stayed unmatched. CDR3 coding DNA: TGTGCCAGCAGCTTCGCTAGCGGGAGTAGGGATGAGCAGTTCTTC. Its translation: CASSFASGSRDEQFF.

V is TRBV7-2 and J is TRBJ2-2; perhaps TRBD2 as D (6 bases). Looked up from germline, CDR1 is SGHTA and CDR2 is FQGNSA. The V end was cut by 5 bases, the J end by 7 bases, with 26 bases between. The CDR3 runs to 18 residues. CDR3 residues: CASSVGARGKFGGGELFF. The CDR3 DNA reads as TGTGCCAGCAGCGTAGGGGCTCGCGGGAAATTCGGAGGCGGGGAGCTGTTTTTT.

The chain couples TRBV20-1 to TRBJ2-7; tentative D call: TRBD1 (6 bases). The CDR3 spans 11 residues. V was shortened by 1 base and J by 9 bases, with 10 bases between the two germline ends. The germline CDR1 and CDR2 sequences are DFQATT and SNEGSKA (reference sequence). CDR3 nucleotide sequence: TGCAGTGCTAGAGGGGACATTGGGCAGTACTTC. Protein: CSARGDIGQYF.

The rearrangement uses TRBV6-5 and TRBJ2-7, with D tentatively TRBD1 (5 bases). CDR3 size: 13 residues. Germline CDR1 reads MNHEY; CDR2 reads SVGAGI. Trimming removed 10 bases at V and 2 bases at J, with 15 bases between. DNA for the CDR3: TGTGCCATCTCAAGGGGTTCCGCCTACGAGCAGTACTTC. Translating it yields CAISRGSAYEQYF.

The CDR3 sequence is CATSDSTMRSYNEQFF. The CDR3 coding sequence is TGTGCCACCAGTGATTCAACTATGCGGTCCTACAATGAGCAGTTCTTC. The chain carries TRBV24-1 and TRBJ2-1; D unresolved. V was shortened by 2 bases and J by 1 base, with 11 bases between the two germline ends. The CDR3 is 16 amino acids. The germline V gene has CDR1 KGHDR and CDR2 SFDVKD.

V and J are TRBV19 and TRBJ1-4; 7 bases align to TRBD1. The CDR3 runs to 14 residues. Germline V gene sequence: CDR1 LNHDA, CDR2 SQIVND (reference sequence). Unmatched junction bases numbered 5, after V lost 6 bases and J lost 4 bases. DNA of the CDR3: TGTGCCAGTAGCACCGGGACAGTTAATGAAAAACTGTTTTTT. It is translated as CASSTGTVNEKLFF.

J is TRBJ2-2 and V is TRBV5-1; 12 bases fit TRBD2. In germline, CDR1 is SGHRS, CDR2 YFSETQ. CDR3 size: 17 residues. The trim removed 4 bases at V and 3 bases at J, leaving 7 bases unmatched. CDR3 amino acids: CASSPRLAGVDTGELFF. The CDR3 nucleotides read TGCGCCAGCAGCCCCCGACTAGCGGGAGTCGACACCGGGGAGCTGTTTTTT.